Described below is a single T cell receptor beta chain sequence and its context. The clone's antigen remains unknown. One base away there is no much larger clone; base qualities are not given. These data belong to a study of blood T cell repertoires in COVID-19 (TCRdb year 2020). Regarding the complete study: Collaborator samples came from the United States, Italy and Spain and covered acute and convalescent phases of COVID-19. The material from the prospective study consisted of cDNA or gDNA derived from T cells, B-cell-depleted T cells, or PBMCs. Subjects who had been exposed to COVID-19, were actively infected with it, or had recovered from it provided the deeply sampled blood TCRbeta repertoires that made up the dataset. The repertoires were released in a freely available public database meant as a resource for research on the immune response to SARS-CoV-2. Samples came from the ongoing ImmuneRACE study (first 160 participants) plus 1,254 subjects from 6 global collaborators. The sample metadata nearly always contained a de-identified subject ID, COVID-19 status, age in years and sex. Where available, HLA class I and class II types were taken from metadata supplied by the sample provider and were not determined by assay-based typing.

TCRbeta CDR3 regions were amplified from genomic DNA by means of the immunoSEQ Assay, a bias-controlled multiplex PCR. For the original study's pipeline: The number of nucleated cells in each sample was estimated from the amplification of reference gene primers within the assay. To quantify the absolute abundance of each unique TCRbeta CDR3 rearrangement, sequence reads were collapsed and filtered. For each sample, productive Simpson clonality was calculated as the square root of Simpson's diversity index over productive rearrangements. What TCRdb holds here is the immuneACCESS table cut down to in-frame rearrangements. Part of the clones is not present; checked against another copy, under half of the missing clones reflect an unresolved V gene, and the others are unexplained. V, J and clone size are those of that table, while D and trimming were read from the DNA. The sample contains over 120,000 clones, roughly 90% of them found a single time. The top ten hold around 1.6% of the sample.

The CDR3 sequence holds 14 residues, the cysteine and phenylalanine included. The read is trimmed to its CDR3 DNA, 42 bases read in frame from base 1. Sequences MGHRA (CDR1) and YSYEKL (CDR2) are obtained from the germline V gene. V and J are truncated by 6 bases and 5 bases respectively, leaving an intervening sequence of 16 bases. Collaborating institutions collected whole blood in K2EDTA tubes following their own protocols. For TCRbeta analysis, collaborator samples were shipped as frozen whole blood, as isolated PBMCs, or as DNA extracted from either sample type. The investigation overall reported the following: Clinical and demographic metadata were provided uncurated, with the amount varying by source and participant.

This chain joins TRBV4-1 to TRBJ1-1; the D gene is perhaps TRBD1, from 6 matching bases. The clonotype comes from a human donor in a cohort sampled during active COVID-19. The sequenced sample was peripheral blood. CDR3 loop: CASRGVLRGTEAFF. Here is the DNA: TGCGCCAGCAGAGGGGTTTTAAGGGGGACTGAAGCTTTCTTT.